The clone carrying this T cell receptor beta chain was counted only a few times. Its antigen is not known. With a much larger clone just one base away, this may be a read error. Without the conserved terminal phenylalanine or tryptophan, this CDR3 likely stems from a read error. Using its own MiXCR run on the PCR reads, TCRdb lists one record per CDR3 protein. The table has approximately 54,000 distinct CDR3 sequences, 20% to 25% seen once; the top ten hold 1.5% to 2%. Deletions cut 5 bases from V and 1 base from J, with 14 bases between. The CDR3 has 16 amino acids. Germline CDR1 is MDHEN and CDR2 is SYDVKM. This entry comes from a study of molecular identifiers for immune sequencing clone quantification. Study outcomes and limitations: The study reportedly detected spiked Jurkat TCR RNA from one cell among about 1 million naive cells.

This chain uses TRBV28 with TRBJ2-2; unclear D gene. The receptor was isolated from a human donor in good health. Some libraries in this study had Jurkat cell RNA spiked in. Sequenced: naive CD8+ T cells from blood, with Jurkat cell RNA spiked in. Subset denoted: FACS-sorted CD8+CD4-CCR7+CD45RA+ naive T cells. This CDR3 is CASSNLVPQNTGELFL. The CDR3 DNA follows: TGTGCCAGCAGTAACTTGGTCCCGCAGAACACCGGGGAGCTGTTTCTT.